The text below deals with one T cell receptor (beta chain). The CDR3 totals 16 residues. Germline assignment: CDR1 KGHSH and CDR2 LQKENI. Unmatched junction bases numbered 6, after V lost 1 base and J lost 6 bases. These data originate in a study of cytomegalovirus exposure and HLA in healthy donors. Primers included in the PCR were 60 Vbeta and 13 Jbeta primers. Method: immunoSEQ multiplex PCR; TCRdb's copy keeps in-frame clones and lacks some. In the table there are over 150,000 clones, more than 80% of which are singletons. This receptor was obtained from a man between 18 and 29 years old in good health and CMV-seronegative. The sample consisted of PBMCs. The chain has TRBV18 and TRBJ1-6; 7 bases are a match to TRBD1. The CDR3 nucleotides read TGTGCCAGCTCACCACTAGGACCAGGGGGTAATTCACCCCTCCACTTT. Protein sequence: CASSPLGPGGNSPLHF.